This T cell receptor (beta chain) is drawn from a study of T-cell memory formation after mild COVID-19. Study findings and constraints: Among contracting clones, CD4+ were mainly CM/EM and CD8+ enriched in EMRA.

In its sample, this clonotype was seen a few times. The target antigen is unknown. V was shortened by 6 bases and J by 2 bases, with 17 bases between the two germline ends. The V gene's germline CDR1 is DFQATT and CDR2 SNEGSKA (reference sequence). This CDR3 is 15 amino acids long. TCRdb re-analysed the 5' RACE reads in MiXCR, keeping a single row per CDR3 protein. The table lists some 350,000 distinct CDR3 sequences, approximately 16% of them singletons. The receptor was isolated from a young man who had mild COVID-19 (a few samples of this study predate the infection). Cell type and time point are not known. V usage is TRBV20-1 and J usage is TRBJ1-5, with a weak D call TRBD1 (5 bases). Sequenced material: PBMCs or a T cell subset sorted from them (not recorded which). CDR3 DNA sequence: TGCAGTGCCAGGCCAGGGATCGGGGGCAATCAGCCCCAGCATTTT. It codes for CSARPGIGGNQPQHF.